Listed below are T cell receptor beta chains from one sample, sequenced in a study of blood T cell repertoires in COVID-19. Method: immunoSEQ multiplex PCR; TCRdb's copy keeps in-frame clones and lacks some. This table has around 200,000 clones, 80% to 90% appearing once. The sample comprised peripheral blood. The receptors here all came from a middle-aged man with active or convalescent COVID-19. Both conserved end residues are part of each CDR3. D genes are given only for firm matches. Clone size is not always given. Where it is, it says once, few, many or a class for expanded clones.

>few|-|TRBJ2-1|TRBV18
CASSRNGMEKQFF
TGTGCCAGCTCACGCAACGGAATGGAGAAACAGTTCTTC
>-|TRBD2|TRBJ2-1|TRBV5-1
CASSALAGRNNEQFF
TGCGCCAGCAGCGCACTAGCGGGGAGGAACAATGAGCAGTTCTTC
>-|TRBD1|TRBJ1-1|TRBV18
CASSPSGTANTEAFF
TGTGCCAGCTCTCCTTCCGGGACAGCGAACACTGAAGCTTTCTTT
>-|-|TRBJ2-7|TRBV5-6
CASSSGSSYEQYF
TGTGCCAGCAGCTCCGGTAGCTCCTACGAGCAGTACTTC
>-|-|TRBJ1-2|TRBV19
CASSIGGKRGNYGYTF
TGTGCCAGTAGTATCGGGGGGAAGAGAGGAAACTATGGCTACACCTTC
>once|-|TRBJ2-7|TRBV25-1
CASSEQPPPGEQYF
TGTGCCAGCAGCGAGCAGCCCCCGCCGGGGGAGCAGTACTTC
>-|TRBD2|TRBJ2-5|TRBV5-1
CASSRGTSGEETQYF
TGCGCCAGCAGCCGCGGGACTAGCGGGGAAGAGACCCAGTACTTC
>-|-|TRBJ2-3|TRBV5-5
CASSLWQIASTDTQYF
TGTGCCAGCAGCTTGTGGCAGATCGCTAGCACAGATACGCAGTATTTT
>-|TRBD1|TRBJ1-6|TRBV5-1
CASQQGNSPLHF
TGCGCCAGCCAACAGGGGAATTCACCCCTCCACTTT
>-|TRBD1|TRBJ2-6|TRBV19
CASSVTGVPSGANVLTF
TGTGCCAGTAGTGTAACAGGGGTCCCCTCTGGGGCCAACGTCCTGACTTTC
>-|TRBD2|TRBJ2-7|TRBV29-1
CSVEEGGGSYEQYF
TGCAGCGTTGAGGAGGGCGGGGGCTCCTACGAGCAGTACTTC
>few|-|TRBJ1-4|TRBV28
CASRSGGQIEKLFF
TGTGCCAGCCGCTCGGGGGGGCAGATTGAAAAACTGTTTTTT
>-|TRBD2|TRBJ2-3|TRBV7-8
CASSPPRVAGETDTQYF
TGTGCCAGCAGCCCCCCGAGGGTAGCGGGAGAGACAGATACGCAGTATTTT
>-|TRBD1|TRBJ1-2|TRBV6-5
CASSSPGGTNYGYTF
TGTGCCAGCAGTTCCCCAGGGGGAACGAACTATGGCTACACCTTC
>-|TRBD2|TRBJ2-5|TRBV6-1
CASSETGGGAGETQYF
TGTGCCAGCAGTGAAACAGGCGGGGGGGCGGGAGAGACCCAGTACTTC
>-|TRBD2|TRBJ2-5|TRBV6-2/TRBV6-3
CASSYPGLAGAFQETQYF
TGTGCCAGCAGTTACCCTGGATTAGCGGGGGCCTTCCAAGAGACCCAGTACTTC
>once|-|TRBJ2-1|TRBV28
CASSSLFLVGRQVEGNEQFF
TGTGCCAGCAGTTCCTTGTTTTTAGTTGGGAGACAGGTTGAGGGTAATGAGCAGTTCTTC
>once|-|TRBJ2-7|TRBV4-2
CASSQGLSGDSYEQYF
TGTGCCAGCAGCCAAGGGCTATCAGGGGACTCCTACGAGCAGTACTTC
>few|TRBD2|TRBJ2-2|TRBV7-2
CASRASGGPSGELFF
TGTGCCAGCAGGGCTTCGGGGGGGCCGAGCGGGGAGCTGTTTTTT
>few|-|TRBJ1-2|TRBV6-5
CASSYRGRDGYTF
TGTGCCAGCAGTTACCGAGGGCGGGATGGCTACACCTTC
>-|-|TRBJ2-5|TRBV27
CASSTSPRETQYF
TGTGCCAGCAGTACATCCCCCAGGGAGACCCAGTACTTC
>-|TRBD1|TRBJ2-3|TRBV9
CASSPRTGAGTDTQYF
TGTGCCAGCAGCCCACGAACAGGGGCCGGCACAGATACGCAGTATTTT
>-|-|TRBJ1-4|TRBV6-5
CASSYSAREDEKLFF
TGTGCCAGCAGTTACTCGGCCAGGGAGGACGAAAAACTGTTTTTT
>-|TRBD2|TRBJ2-3|TRBV10-1
CASSDTAGSTDTQYF
TGCGCCAGCAGTGACACAGCGGGGAGCACAGATACGCAGTATTTT
>-|TRBD1|TRBJ1-2|TRBV19
CASSTPILRTGGNYGYTF
TGTGCCAGTAGTACCCCAATCCTCCGGACAGGGGGAAACTATGGCTACACCTTC
>-|-|TRBJ1-2|TRBV6-2/TRBV6-3
CASSYSMENGYTF
TGTGCCAGCAGTTACTCGATGGAGAATGGCTACACCTTC
>-|-|TRBJ1-4|TRBV28
CASSHLGAGRTTGEKLFF
TGTGCCAGCAGTCACCTCGGGGCAGGGCGAACCACAGGGGAAAAACTGTTTTTT
>many|TRBD2|TRBJ2-7|TRBV11-2
CASSLDRIAAGGSEQYF
TGTGCCAGCAGCTTAGATCGGATAGCGGCGGGAGGGAGTGAGCAGTACTTC
>-|TRBD1|TRBJ2-5|TRBV19
CASSIVGQGSQETQYF
TGTGCCAGTAGTATAGTTGGACAGGGCTCGCAAGAGACCCAGTACTTC
>-|-|TRBJ2-1|TRBV6-5
CASSSVNRLVNEQFF
TGTGCCAGCAGTTCCGTAAACCGACTAGTTAATGAGCAGTTCTTC
>-|-|TRBJ2-1|TRBV6-6
CASSTGVYNEQFF
TGTGCCAGCAGTACGGGAGTTTACAATGAGCAGTTCTTC
>-|TRBD2|TRBJ2-7|TRBV11-2
CASSPGLAASYEQYF
TGTGCCAGCAGCCCGGGACTAGCGGCCTCCTACGAGCAGTACTTC
>-|TRBD1|TRBJ1-1|TRBV19
CASSLGTGLGNTEAFF
TGTGCCAGTAGTCTCGGGACAGGGCTCGGGAACACTGAAGCTTTCTTT
>-|TRBD1|TRBJ2-7|TRBV2
CASSRDSVWGEQYF
TGTGCCAGCAGTCGGGACAGCGTATGGGGGGAGCAGTACTTC
>-|-|TRBJ2-7|TRBV6-5
CASSYSIRQGYEQYF
TGTGCCAGCAGTTACTCGATTCGGCAGGGCTACGAGCAGTACTTC
>-|-|TRBJ2-7|TRBV5-6
CASSLARYEQYF
TGTGCCAGCAGCTTGGCCCGTTACGAGCAGTACTTC
>-|-|TRBJ1-1|TRBV14
CASSQDQVLQAFF
TGTGCCAGCAGCCAAGATCAGGTATTGCAAGCTTTCTTT
>-|-|TRBJ2-7|TRBV21-1
CASSNGGQGLYEQYF
TGTGCCAGCAGCAACGGAGGGCAGGGCCTCTACGAGCAGTACTTC
>-|-|TRBJ2-3|TRBV7-2
CASIPGLRTDTQYF
TGTGCCAGCATACCGGGACTTAGGACAGATACGCAGTATTTT
>once|TRBD2|TRBJ2-5|TRBV5-5
CASSPDLTSGRETQYF
TGTGCCAGCAGCCCCGACCTGACTAGCGGGAGGGAGACCCAGTACTTC
>once|TRBD1|TRBJ1-5|TRBV5-1
CASSSDTGDNQPQHF
TGCGCCAGCAGCAGTGACACAGGGGACAATCAGCCCCAGCATTTT
>few|TRBD1|TRBJ1-1|TRBV5-4
CASSRDRGTEAFF
TGTGCCAGCAGCAGGGACAGGGGCACTGAAGCTTTCTTT
>-|-|TRBJ1-2|TRBV6-5
CASRSGANYGYTF
TGTGCCAGCCGGTCAGGTGCTAACTATGGCTACACCTTC
>-|-|TRBJ1-1|TRBV28
CASSDIQSHNTEAFF
TGTGCCAGCAGCGACATCCAGTCCCATAACACTGAAGCTTTCTTT
>few|-|TRBJ1-2|TRBV28
CASRPRTAYGYTF
TGTGCCAGCAGACCTCGGACAGCTTATGGCTACACCTTC
>-|-|TRBJ1-2|TRBV7-9
CASSSTGFYGYTF
TGTGCCAGCAGCTCCACAGGGTTCTATGGCTACACCTTC
>-|TRBD1|TRBJ1-6|TRBV6-1
CASSETTGVPLHF
TGTGCCAGCAGTGAAACCACAGGGGTCCCCCTCCACTTT
>-|TRBD1|TRBJ1-2|TRBV2
CASRSGQNTF
TGTGCCAGCAGATCGGGACAGAACACCTTC
>-|-|TRBJ2-2|TRBV7-9
CASSLLNTGELFF
TGTGCCAGCAGCTTATTAAACACCGGGGAGCTGTTTTTT
>few|TRBD1|TRBJ2-7|TRBV6-6
CASSFRTGAEQYF
TGTGCCAGCAGTTTCAGGACAGGGGCCGAGCAGTACTTC
>-|-|TRBJ2-7|TRBV11-2
CASSFGFGQGIYEQYF
TGTGCCAGCAGCTTCGGTTTTGGGCAGGGCATCTACGAGCAGTACTTC
>-|-|TRBJ1-1|TRBV30
CAWSPTDTEAFF
TGTGCCTGGAGCCCAACGGACACTGAAGCTTTCTTT
>-|-|TRBJ1-6|TRBV9
CASSGAGAGGNSPLHF
TGTGCCAGCAGCGGGGCAGGGGCTGGGGGTAATTCACCCCTCCACTTT
>-|-|TRBJ1-6|TRBV19
CASSSVRDSPLHF
TGTGCCAGTTCGTCGGTGAGGGATTCACCCCTCCACTTT
>-|TRBD1|TRBJ2-4|TRBV7-2
CASRQGLVGNIQYF
TGTGCCAGCAGACAGGGGTTAGTTGGAAACATTCAGTACTTC
>-|TRBD1|TRBJ2-6|TRBV5-1
CASSMTGLSGANVLTF
TGCGCCAGCAGTATGACAGGGCTCTCTGGGGCCAACGTCCTGACTTTC
>-|-|TRBJ1-5|TRBV5-1
CASSSVPGNQPQHF
TGCGCCAGCAGCTCCGTCCCGGGCAATCAGCCCCAGCATTTT